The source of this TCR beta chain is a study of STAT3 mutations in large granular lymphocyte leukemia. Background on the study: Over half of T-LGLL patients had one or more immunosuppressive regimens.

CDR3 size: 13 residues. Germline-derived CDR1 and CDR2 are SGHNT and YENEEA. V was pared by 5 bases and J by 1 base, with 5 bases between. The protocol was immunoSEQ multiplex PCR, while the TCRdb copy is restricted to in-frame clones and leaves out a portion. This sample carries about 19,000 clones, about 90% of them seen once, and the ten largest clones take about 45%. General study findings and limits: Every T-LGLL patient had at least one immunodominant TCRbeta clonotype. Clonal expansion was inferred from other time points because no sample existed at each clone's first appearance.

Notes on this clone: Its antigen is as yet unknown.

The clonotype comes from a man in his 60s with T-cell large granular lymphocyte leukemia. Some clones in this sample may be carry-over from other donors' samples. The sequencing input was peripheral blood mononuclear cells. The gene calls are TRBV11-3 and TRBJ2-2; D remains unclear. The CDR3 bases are TGTGCCAGCAGCCCGGGGAACACCGGGGAGCTGTTTTTT. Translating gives CASSPGNTGELFF.